A selection of T cell receptor beta chains follows, all from one sample in a study of cytomegalovirus exposure and HLA in healthy donors. Libraries were prepared by immunoSEQ multiplex PCR; TCRdb keeps only in-frame clonotypes and omits some of them. The sample holds about 60,000 clones, around 70% seen once. Material for sequencing was PBMCs. These receptors came from an older woman in good health and CMV-seropositive. CDR3s include the opening cysteine and the closing phenylalanine or tryptophan. The D gene is left open where the match is weak. Not every row has a clone size; where given, it reads once, few, many or a size class.

TRBJ1-2	TRBD1	TRBV6-6	-	CASSPPPGQGAGYTF	TGTGCCAGCAGTCCCCCTCCGGGACAGGGGGCCGGCTACACCTTC
TRBJ2-2	-	TRBV6-5	-	CASSSTGELFF	TGTGCCAGCAGTTCGACCGGGGAGCTGTTTTTT
TRBJ1-4	-	TRBV19	-	CASSIDPAGLYEKLFF	TGTGCCAGTAGTATAGATCCGGCAGGGTTGTATGAAAAACTGTTTTTT
TRBJ1-4	-	TRBV19	-	CASSIPLTGTHNEKLFF	TGTGCCAGTAGTATCCCCCTAACAGGGACCCACAATGAAAAACTGTTTTTT
TRBJ1-1	-	TRBV5-1	-	CASSLAAGDTEAFF	TGCGCCAGCAGCTTGGCGGCAGGGGACACTGAAGCTTTCTTT
TRBJ2-3	-	TRBV23-1	-	CASSQRPGPRGPPHIKQYF	TGCGCCAGCAGTCAACGCCCGGGCCCGCGGGGTCCCCCCCATATTAAGCAGTATTTT
TRBJ1-1	TRBD1	TRBV7-9	-	CSSSLTGTGVTEAFF	TGTTCCAGCAGCCTGACCGGGACAGGGGTTACTGAAGCTTTCTTT
TRBJ1-1	-	TRBV5-8	-	CASRPYRGLNTEAFF	TGTGCCAGCAGACCTTATCGAGGGTTGAACACTGAAGCTTTCTTT
TRBJ1-3	TRBD1	TRBV15	-	CATSRGRDRGNTIYF	TGTGCCACCAGCAGAGGGAGGGACAGAGGAAACACCATATATTTT
TRBJ1-5	-	TRBV29-1	-	CSFRAGSNQPQHF	TGCAGTTTCCGGGCGGGCAGCAATCAGCCCCAGCATTTT
TRBJ1-1	TRBD1	TRBV5-1	-	CASSALGQTDTEAFF	TGCGCCAGCAGCGCGCTGGGACAGACGGACACTGAAGCTTTCTTT
TRBJ2-1	TRBD2	TRBV7-2	-	CASSQDPGLAGGYNEQFF	TGTGCCAGCAGCCAAGATCCCGGACTAGCGGGGGGCTACAATGAGCAGTTCTTC
TRBJ2-2	TRBD1	TRBV7-8	-	CASSLQGAGTGELFF	TGTGCCAGCAGCCTACAGGGGGCCGGCACCGGGGAGCTGTTTTTT
TRBJ1-4	TRBD1	TRBV6-5	-	CASRYRGMREKLFF	TGTGCCAGCAGATACAGGGGGATGAGGGAAAAACTGTTTTTT
TRBJ2-5	TRBD2	TRBV6-5	few	CASSHVAGPETQYF	TGTGCCAGCAGTCATGTAGCGGGACCGGAGACCCAGTACTTC
TRBJ1-4	-	TRBV18	-	CASSPRAGSNEKLFF	TGTGCCAGCTCACCACGTGCGGGCTCTAATGAAAAACTGTTTTTT
TRBJ2-1	-	TRBV27	-	CASSLLGQVPYNEQFF	TGTGCCAGCAGTTTATTAGGCCAGGTACCCTACAATGAGCAGTTCTTC
TRBJ2-6	TRBD2	TRBV4-3	-	CASSQDSGGQGANVLTF	TGCGCCAGCAGCCAAGATAGCGGGGGGCAAGGGGCCAACGTCCTGACTTTC
TRBJ1-1	-	TRBV7-8	-	CASSFWDKGNTEAFF	TGTGCCAGCAGCTTTTGGGACAAGGGGAACACTGAAGCTTTCTTT
TRBJ2-5	-	TRBV2	-	CASSVVDQETQYF	TGTGCCAGCAGTGTAGTGGACCAAGAGACCCAGTACTTC
TRBJ2-5	TRBD2	TRBV29-1	few	CSVEHGRGGAETQYF	TGCAGCGTTGAACACGGGCGGGGGGGCGCAGAGACCCAGTACTTC
TRBJ2-2	TRBD1	TRBV7-9	-	CASSSSQGAVTGELFF	TGTGCCAGCAGCTCTTCACAGGGGGCGGTAACCGGGGAGCTGTTTTTT
TRBJ2-4	-	TRBV21-1	-	CASSVRGGTRRNIQYF	TGTGCCAGCAGCGTAAGGGGCGGGACTAGAAGAAACATTCAGTACTTC